This TCR beta chain was captured by sequencing in a study of regulatory T cells in long-lasting Graves disease. Study conclusions and caveats: Persistent disease preferred TRBV28, TRBJ1-2 and TRBJ2-5. A greater number of public clonotypes (more than 2,500) was shared by persistent patients than by new patients (about 890).

Construction of the TCR beta libraries employed iRepertoire HTBI primers in conjunction with Arm-PCR of CDR3 regions. TCRdb processed the multiplex PCR reads anew with MiXCR; each CDR3 protein has one entry. The sample comprises 400,000 to 500,000 distinct CDR3 sequences, less than 20% of which are singletons, and roughly 23% rests with the top ten. Noted time point: newly diagnosed GD, antithyroid drugs for less than 3 months. After RNA was extracted from PBMCs, the TCR library was made from it. The V and J ends lost 1 base and 7 bases respectively, with 8 bases between them. This CDR3 region has 12 residues. The germline CDR1 and CDR2 sequences are DFQATT and SNEGSKA (reference sequence). Ten or more counts support this clonotype. Its antigen remains unidentified. These data were also filed under a second study, of T cells in Graves' hyperthyroidism and ophthalmopathy. Per that study: HTBI primers were used for first-round RT-PCR of the TCR CDR3.

This chain links TRBV20-1 with TRBJ2-1, with TRBD2 as a possible D gene (6 bases). This specimen was peripheral blood mononuclear cells (PBMCs), taken at new diagnosis, from a patient treated with antithyroid drugs. The source is a woman between 18 and 29 years old with Graves disease. CDR3 sequence: CSARAEGNEQFF. The CDR3 DNA reads as TGCAGTGCTAGAGCGGAGGGTAATGAGCAGTTCTTC.